This T cell receptor (beta chain) was obtained from a study of tumor-infiltrating lymphocytes in primary liver carcinoma. The study extracted blood RNA from unsorted whole blood and also extracted germline DNA. Reverse transcription of approximately 500 ng total RNA with a constant-region primer produced TCR beta cDNA. Three nested multiplex PCR rounds of slightly modified ARM-PCR generated TCR beta libraries. The two initial PCR rounds, nine to eleven cycles each, used TRBV1-TRBV30 forward and C-beta reverse primers. TCRdb ran MiXCR on the multiplex PCR reads and lists one entry per CDR3 protein. Here the sample spans just over 300,000 distinct CDR3 sequences, around three fifths being singletons. The germline V and J ends were trimmed by 2 bases and 3 bases, with 11 bases remaining between them. CDR3 length: 14 residues. Germline V gives CDR1 SNHLY, CDR2 FYNNEI. This clonotype has a handful of counts.

Sequencing used peripheral blood. The chain uses TRBV2 and TRBJ2-7, with D unresolved. This TCR came from a woman under 40 with primary liver carcinoma and hepatitis B virus infection. In DNA form, the CDR3 reads TGTGCCAGCAGTGAAACTGACAAAAACTACGAGCAGTACTTC. Protein product: CASSETDKNYEQYF. Looking up the rest from reference TRBV2 and TRBJ2-7 gives the full variable domain: EPEVTQTPSHQVTQMGQEVILRCVPISNHLYFYWYRQILGQKVEFLVSFYNNEISEKSEIFDDQFSVERPDGSNFTLKIRSTKLEDSAMYFCASSETDKNYEQYFGPGTRLTVT.